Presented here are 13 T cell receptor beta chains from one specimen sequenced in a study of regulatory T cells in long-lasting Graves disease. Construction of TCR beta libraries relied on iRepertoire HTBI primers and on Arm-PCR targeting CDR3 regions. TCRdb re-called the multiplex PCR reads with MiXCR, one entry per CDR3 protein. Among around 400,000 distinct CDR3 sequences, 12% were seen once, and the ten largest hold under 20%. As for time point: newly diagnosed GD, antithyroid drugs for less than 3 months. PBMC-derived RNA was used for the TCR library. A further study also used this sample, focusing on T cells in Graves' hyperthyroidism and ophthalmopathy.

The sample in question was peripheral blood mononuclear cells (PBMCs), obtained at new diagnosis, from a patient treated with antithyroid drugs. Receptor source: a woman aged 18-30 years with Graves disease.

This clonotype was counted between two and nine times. The CDR3 DNA sequence: TGCAGCGTTGGCGGGGTCTGGGGCTACACCTTC. Translated: CSVGGVWGYTF. The chain uses TRBV29-1 and TRBJ1-2; D is ambiguous. The V end lost 4 bases, the J end lost 8 bases, and 11 bases lay between the germline ends. The CDR3 covers 11 residues. CDR1 and CDR2 from the germline V gene are SQVTM and ANQGSEA.

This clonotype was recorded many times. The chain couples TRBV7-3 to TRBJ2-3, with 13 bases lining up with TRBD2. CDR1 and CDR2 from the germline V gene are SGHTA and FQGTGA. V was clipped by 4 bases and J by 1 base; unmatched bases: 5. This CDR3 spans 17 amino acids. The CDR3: CASSSRTSGRGTDTQYF. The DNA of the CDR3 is TGTGCCAGCAGCTCCAGGACTAGCGGGAGAGGCACAGATACGCAGTATTTT.

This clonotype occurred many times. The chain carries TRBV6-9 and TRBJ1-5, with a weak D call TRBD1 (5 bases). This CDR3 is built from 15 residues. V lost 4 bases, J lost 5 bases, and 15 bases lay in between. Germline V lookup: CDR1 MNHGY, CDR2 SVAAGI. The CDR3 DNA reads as TGTGCCAGCAGTTGGGACTCAACCTCCGATCAGCCCCAGCATTTT. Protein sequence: CASSWDSTSDQPQHF.

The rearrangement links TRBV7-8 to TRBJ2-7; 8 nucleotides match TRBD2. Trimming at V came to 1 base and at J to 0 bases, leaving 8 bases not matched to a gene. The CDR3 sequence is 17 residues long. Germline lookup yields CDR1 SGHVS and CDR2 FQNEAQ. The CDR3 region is CASSLVAGRGASYEQYF. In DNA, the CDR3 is TGTGCCAGCAGCTTAGTGGCAGGGCGGGGGGCCTCCTACGAGCAGTACTTC.

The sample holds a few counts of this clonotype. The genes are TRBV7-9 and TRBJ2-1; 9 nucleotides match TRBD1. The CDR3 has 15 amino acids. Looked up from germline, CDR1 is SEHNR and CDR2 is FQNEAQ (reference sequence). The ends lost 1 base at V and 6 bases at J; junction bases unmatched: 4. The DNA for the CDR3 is TGTGCCAGCAGCTTAGAACAGGGGGCCGTCAATGAGCAGTTCTTC. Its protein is CASSLEQGAVNEQFF.

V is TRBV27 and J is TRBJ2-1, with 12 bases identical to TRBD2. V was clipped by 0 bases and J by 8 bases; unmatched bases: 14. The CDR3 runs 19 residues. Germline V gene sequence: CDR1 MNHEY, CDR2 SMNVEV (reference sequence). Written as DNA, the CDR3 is TGTGCCAGCAGTTTATCCGCCTATGAACTAGCGGGAGGTTACGATGAGCAGTTCTTC. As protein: CASSLSAYELAGGYDEQFF.

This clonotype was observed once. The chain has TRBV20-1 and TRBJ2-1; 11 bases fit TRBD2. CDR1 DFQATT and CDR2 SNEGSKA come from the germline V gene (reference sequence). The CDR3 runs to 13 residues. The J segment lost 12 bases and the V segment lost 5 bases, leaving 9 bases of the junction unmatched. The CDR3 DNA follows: TGCAGTGCTCCACTAGCGGGAGTCTGGGGGCAGTTCTTC. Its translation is CSAPLAGVWGQFF.

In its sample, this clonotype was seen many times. The chain's CDR3 is CASSPPGPRNTIYF. The CDR3 region has the DNA TGTGCCAGCTCACCACCGGGCCCCCGAAACACCATATATTTT. V gene TRBV18 combines with J gene TRBJ1-3; no firm D call. Germline V CDR1 and CDR2: KGHSH, LQKENI. This CDR3 is built from 14 residues. V dropped 0 bases and J dropped 5 bases, with 8 bases sitting between them.

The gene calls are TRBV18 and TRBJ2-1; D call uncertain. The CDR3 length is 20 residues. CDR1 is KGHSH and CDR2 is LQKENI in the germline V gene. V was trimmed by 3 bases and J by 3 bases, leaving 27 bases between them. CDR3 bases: TGTGCCAGCTCACCTAAAGGCGAACCCGCCTCCTCCTACTACTACAATGAGCAGTTCTTC. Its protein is CASSPKGEPASSYYYNEQFF.

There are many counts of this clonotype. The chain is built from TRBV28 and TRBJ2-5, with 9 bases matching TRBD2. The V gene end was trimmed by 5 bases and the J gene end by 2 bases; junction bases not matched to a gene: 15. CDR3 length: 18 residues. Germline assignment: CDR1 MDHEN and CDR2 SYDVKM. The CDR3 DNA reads TGTGCCAGCAGTCCTCGACGGTCCGCGGGAGGGAAACAAGAGACCCAGTACTTC. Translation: CASSPRRSAGGKQETQYF.

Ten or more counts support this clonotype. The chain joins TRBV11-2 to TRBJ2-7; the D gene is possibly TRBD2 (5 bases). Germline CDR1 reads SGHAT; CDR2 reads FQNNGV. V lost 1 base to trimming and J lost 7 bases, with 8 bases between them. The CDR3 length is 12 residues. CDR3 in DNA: TGTGCCAGCAGCTTAGGAGGGCCTGAGCAGTACGTC. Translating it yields CASSLGGPEQYV.

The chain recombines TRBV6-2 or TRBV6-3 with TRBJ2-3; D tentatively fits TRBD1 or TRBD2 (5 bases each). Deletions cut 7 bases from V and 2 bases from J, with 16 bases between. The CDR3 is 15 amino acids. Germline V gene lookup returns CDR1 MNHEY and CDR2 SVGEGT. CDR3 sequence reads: CASTRGAVITDTQYF. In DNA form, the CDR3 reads TGTGCCAGCACCCGAGGGGCGGTTATCACAGATACGCAGTATTTT.

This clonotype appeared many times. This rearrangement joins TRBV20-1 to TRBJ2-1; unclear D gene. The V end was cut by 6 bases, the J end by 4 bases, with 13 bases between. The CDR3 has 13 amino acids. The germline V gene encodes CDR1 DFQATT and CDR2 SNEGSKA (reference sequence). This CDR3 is CSASNGDYNEQFF. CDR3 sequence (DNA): TGCAGTGCCAGTAACGGCGATTACAATGAGCAGTTCTTC.